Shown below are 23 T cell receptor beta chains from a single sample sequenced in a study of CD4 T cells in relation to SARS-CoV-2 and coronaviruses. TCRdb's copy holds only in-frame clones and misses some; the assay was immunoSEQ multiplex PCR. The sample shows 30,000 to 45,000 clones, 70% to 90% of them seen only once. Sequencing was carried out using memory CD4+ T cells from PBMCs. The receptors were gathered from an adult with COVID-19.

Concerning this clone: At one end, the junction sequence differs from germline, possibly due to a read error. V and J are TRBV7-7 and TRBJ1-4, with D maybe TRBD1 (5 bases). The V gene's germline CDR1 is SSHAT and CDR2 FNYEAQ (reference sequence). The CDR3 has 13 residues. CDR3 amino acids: CASSSRQNEKLFF. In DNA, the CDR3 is TGTGCTAGCAGTTCGAGACAGAATGAAAAACTGTTTTTT. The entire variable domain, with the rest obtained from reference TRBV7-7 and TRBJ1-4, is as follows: GAGVSQSPRYKVTKRGQDVTLRCDPISSHATLYWYQQALGQGPEFLTYFNYEAQPDKSGLPSDRFSAERPEGSISTLTIQRTEQRDSAMYRCASSSRQNEKLFFGSGTQLSVL.

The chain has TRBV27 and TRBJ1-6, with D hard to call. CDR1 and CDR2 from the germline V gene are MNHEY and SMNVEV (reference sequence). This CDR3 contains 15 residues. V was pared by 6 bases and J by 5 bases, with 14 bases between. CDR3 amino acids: CASSPFAPDNSPLHF. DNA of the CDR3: TGTGCCAGCAGCCCTTTTGCCCCGGATAATTCACCCCTCCACTTT.

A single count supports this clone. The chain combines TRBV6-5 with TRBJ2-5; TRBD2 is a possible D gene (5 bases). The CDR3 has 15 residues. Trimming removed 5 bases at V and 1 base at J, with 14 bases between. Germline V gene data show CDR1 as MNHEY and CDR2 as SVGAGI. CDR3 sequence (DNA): TGTGCCAGCAGTACAACCCACGGGGTCCAAGAGACCCAGTACTTC. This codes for CASSTTHGVQETQYF.

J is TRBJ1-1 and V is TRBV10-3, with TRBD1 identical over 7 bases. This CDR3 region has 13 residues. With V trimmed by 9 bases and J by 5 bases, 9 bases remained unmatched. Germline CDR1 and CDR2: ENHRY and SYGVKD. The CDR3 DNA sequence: TGTGCCATTGGGGACAGTCTAGGAACTGAAGCTTTCTTT. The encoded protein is CAIGDSLGTEAFF.

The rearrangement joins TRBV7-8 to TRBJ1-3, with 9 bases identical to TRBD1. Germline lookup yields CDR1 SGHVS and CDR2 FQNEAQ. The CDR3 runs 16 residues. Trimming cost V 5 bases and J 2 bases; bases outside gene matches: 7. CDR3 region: CASSLPTGGTGNTIYF. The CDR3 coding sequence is TGTGCCAGCAGCCTACCGACAGGGGGAACTGGAAACACCATATATTTT.

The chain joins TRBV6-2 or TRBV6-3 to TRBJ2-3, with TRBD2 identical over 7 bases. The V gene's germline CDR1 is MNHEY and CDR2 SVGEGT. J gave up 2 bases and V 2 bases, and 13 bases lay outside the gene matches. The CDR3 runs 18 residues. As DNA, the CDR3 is TGTGCCAGCAGTTACCAAAAAGGGCGGGGGAGGGACACAGATACGCAGTATTTT. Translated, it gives CASSYQKGRGRDTDTQYF.

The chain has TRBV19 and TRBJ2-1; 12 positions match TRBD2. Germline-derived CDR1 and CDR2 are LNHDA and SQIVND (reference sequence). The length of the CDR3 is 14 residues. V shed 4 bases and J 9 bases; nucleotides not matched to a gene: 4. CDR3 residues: CASSTSGGASEQFF. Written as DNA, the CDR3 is TGTGCCAGTAGTACTAGCGGGGGGGCCAGTGAGCAGTTCTTC.

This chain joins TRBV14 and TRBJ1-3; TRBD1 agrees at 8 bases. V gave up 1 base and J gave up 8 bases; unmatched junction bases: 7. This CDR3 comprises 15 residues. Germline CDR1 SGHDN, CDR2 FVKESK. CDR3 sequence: CASSQAGQGVDTIYF. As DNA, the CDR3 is TGTGCCAGCAGCCAAGCCGGACAGGGTGTAGACACCATATATTTT.

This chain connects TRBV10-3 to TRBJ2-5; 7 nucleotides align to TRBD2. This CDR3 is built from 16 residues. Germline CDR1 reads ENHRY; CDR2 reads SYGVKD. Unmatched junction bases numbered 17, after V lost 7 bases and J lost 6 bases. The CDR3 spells CAITPPGLERMKTQYF. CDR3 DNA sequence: TGTGCCATCACCCCCCCTGGACTAGAAAGGATGAAGACCCAGTACTTC.

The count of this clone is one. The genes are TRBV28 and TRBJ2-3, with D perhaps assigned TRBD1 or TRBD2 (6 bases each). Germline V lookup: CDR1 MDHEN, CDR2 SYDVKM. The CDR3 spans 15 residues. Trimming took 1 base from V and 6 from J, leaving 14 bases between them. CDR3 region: CASSLSLGGPDTQYF. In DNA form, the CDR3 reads TGTGCCAGCAGTTTATCTCTGGGGGGCCCGGATACGCAGTATTTT.

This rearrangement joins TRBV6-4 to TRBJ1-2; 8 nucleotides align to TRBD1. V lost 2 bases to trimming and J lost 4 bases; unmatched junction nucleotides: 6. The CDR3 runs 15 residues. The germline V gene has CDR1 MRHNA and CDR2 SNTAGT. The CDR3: CASSDGQGVPYGYTF. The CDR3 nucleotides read TGTGCCAGCAGTGACGGACAGGGAGTCCCCTATGGCTACACCTTC.

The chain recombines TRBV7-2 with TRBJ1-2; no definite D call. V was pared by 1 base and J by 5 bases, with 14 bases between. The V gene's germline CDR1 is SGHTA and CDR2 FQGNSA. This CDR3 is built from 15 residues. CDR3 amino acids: CASSLGQARGYGYTF. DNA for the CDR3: TGTGCCAGCAGCTTAGGGCAGGCCCGTGGGTATGGCTACACCTTC.

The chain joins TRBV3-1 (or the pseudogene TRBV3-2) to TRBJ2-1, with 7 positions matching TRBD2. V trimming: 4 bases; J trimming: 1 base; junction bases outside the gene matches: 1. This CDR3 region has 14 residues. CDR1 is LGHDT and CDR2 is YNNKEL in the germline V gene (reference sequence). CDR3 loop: CASSRGGSYNEQFF. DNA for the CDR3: TGTGCCAGCAGCCGGGGGGGTTCCTACAATGAGCAGTTCTTC.

The CDR3 spells CASSLAGDTQYF. The CDR3 DNA follows: TGTGCCAGCAGCTTAGCGGGAGATACGCAGTATTTT. The chain employs TRBV11-2 and TRBJ2-3; D unclear. Trimming left V 1 base short and J 5 bases short, with 4 bases between. Germline V gene lookup returns CDR1 SGHAT and CDR2 FQNNGV. CDR3 length: 12 residues.

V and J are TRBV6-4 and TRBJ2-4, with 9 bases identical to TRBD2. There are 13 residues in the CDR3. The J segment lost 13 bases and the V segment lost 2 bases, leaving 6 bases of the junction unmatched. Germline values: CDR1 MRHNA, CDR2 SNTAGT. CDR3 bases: TGTGCCAGCAGTGACAGGGCGGGGGGGCCGCAGTACTTC. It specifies CASSDRAGGPQYF.

The CDR3 here is CASSYSRPSSGNTIYF. In DNA form, the CDR3 reads TGTGCCAGCAGTTACTCGAGGCCTTCCTCTGGAAACACCATATATTTT. The chain uses TRBV6-5 and TRBJ1-3; D unresolved. With 0 bases removed from V and 0 bases from J, the gap between germline ends came to 9 bases. From germline, CDR1 is MNHEY and CDR2 SVGAGI. This CDR3 region has 16 residues.

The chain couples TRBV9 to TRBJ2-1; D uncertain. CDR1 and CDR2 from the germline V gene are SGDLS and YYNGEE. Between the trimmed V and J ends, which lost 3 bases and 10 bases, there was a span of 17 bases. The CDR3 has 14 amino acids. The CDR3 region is CASSGRTSQYEQFF. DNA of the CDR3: TGTGCCAGCAGCGGACGAACCAGTCAGTACGAGCAGTTCTTC.

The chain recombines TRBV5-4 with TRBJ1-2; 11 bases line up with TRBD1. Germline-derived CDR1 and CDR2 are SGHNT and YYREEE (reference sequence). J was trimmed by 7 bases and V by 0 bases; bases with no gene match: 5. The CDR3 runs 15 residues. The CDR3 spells CASSLEVDRGPGYTF. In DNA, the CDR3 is TGTGCCAGCAGCTTGGAGGTGGACAGGGGGCCTGGCTACACCTTC. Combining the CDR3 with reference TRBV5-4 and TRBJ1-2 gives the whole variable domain ETGVTQSPTHLIKTRGQQVTLRCSSQSGHNTVSWYQQALGQGPQFIFQYYREEENGRGNFPPRFSGLQFPNYSSELNVNALELDDSALYLCASSLEVDRGPGYTFGSGTRLTVV.

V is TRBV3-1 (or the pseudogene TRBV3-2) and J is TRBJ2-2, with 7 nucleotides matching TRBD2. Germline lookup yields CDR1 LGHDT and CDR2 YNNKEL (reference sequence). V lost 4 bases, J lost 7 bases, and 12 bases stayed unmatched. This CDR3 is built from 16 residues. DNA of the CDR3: TGTGCCAGCAGCCTGGCAGCGGGGATGTACGGCGGGGAGCTGTTTTTT. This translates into CASSLAAGMYGGELFF.

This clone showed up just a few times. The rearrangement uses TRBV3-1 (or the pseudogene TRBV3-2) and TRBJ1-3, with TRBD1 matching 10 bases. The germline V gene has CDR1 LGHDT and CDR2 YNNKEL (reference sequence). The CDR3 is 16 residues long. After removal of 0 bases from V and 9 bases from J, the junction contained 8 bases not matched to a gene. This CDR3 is CASSQDRGQGSLTIYF. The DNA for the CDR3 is TGTGCCAGCAGCCAAGATCGGGGACAGGGGAGTCTCACCATATATTTT.

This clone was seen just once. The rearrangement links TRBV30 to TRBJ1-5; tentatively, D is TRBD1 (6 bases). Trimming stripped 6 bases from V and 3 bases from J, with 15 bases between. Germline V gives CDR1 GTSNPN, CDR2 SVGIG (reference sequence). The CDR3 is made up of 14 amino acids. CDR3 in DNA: TGTGCCTGCACCACAGGGAAGACCAATCAGCCCCAGCATTTT. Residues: CACTTGKTNQPQHF. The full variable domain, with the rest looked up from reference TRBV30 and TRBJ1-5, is SQTIHQWPATLVQPVGSPLSLECTVEGTSNPNLYWYRQAAGRGLQLLFYSVGIGQISSEVPQNLSASRPQDRQFILSSKKLLLSDSGFYLCACTTGKTNQPQHFGDGTRLSIL.

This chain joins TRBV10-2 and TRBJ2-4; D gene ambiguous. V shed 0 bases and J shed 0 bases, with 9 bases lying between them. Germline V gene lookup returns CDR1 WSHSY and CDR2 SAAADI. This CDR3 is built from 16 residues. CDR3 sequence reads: CASSESPILAKNIQYF. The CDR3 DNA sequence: TGCGCCAGCAGTGAGTCTCCCATCCTAGCCAAAAACATTCAGTACTTC.

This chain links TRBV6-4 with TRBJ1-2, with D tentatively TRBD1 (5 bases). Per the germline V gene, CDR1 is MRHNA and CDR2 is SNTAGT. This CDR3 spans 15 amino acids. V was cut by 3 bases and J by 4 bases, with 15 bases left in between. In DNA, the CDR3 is TGTGCCAGCAGTGAGGACACGTGGGGCCTCTATGGCTACACCTTC. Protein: CASSEDTWGLYGYTF.